Presented here are 10 T cell receptor beta chains from one specimen sequenced in a study of T cell clonality in common variable immunodeficiency. These receptors' antigens are unknown. Study-wide results and limits: Fewer deletions and N-nucleotide insertions were reportedly seen in common variable immunodeficiency TCR beta sequences.

Clones were read by immunoSEQ multiplex PCR, and TCRdb kept only the in-frame ones, dropping some. The repertoire shows about 28,000 clones, none seen only once; the top ten take less than 30%. The specimen was peripheral blood mononuclear cells. The receptors originated from a human donor with common variable immunodeficiency.

This clone has ten or more counts. The read ends 3 residues shy of where the CDR3 ends; the end is completed using the germline J gene. This sequence joins TRBV20-1 and TRBJ1-2, with 12 bases identical to TRBD1. CDR1 DFQATT and CDR2 SNEGSKA come from the germline V gene (reference sequence). The CDR3 is 14 residues long. V was clipped by 5 bases and J by 6 bases; unmatched bases: 7. CDR3 DNA (partial): TGCAGTGCTCTTCCGGGACAGGGGGCGAATGGC. As protein: CSALPGQGANG. The full CDR3 is CSALPGQGANGYTF.

This clone was seen at least ten times. The CDR3 extends 3 residues past the end of the read, so its final part is completed from the germline J gene. The rearrangement joins TRBV6-2 or TRBV6-3 to TRBJ1-1; D is ambiguous. CDR3 length: 12 amino acids. The germline V gene has CDR1 MNHEY and CDR2 SVGEGT. The sequenced part of the CDR3 DNA is TGTGCCAGCAGTTCGGTCCCAACCGAA. This encodes CASSSVPTE. The whole CDR3 protein is CASSSVPTEAFF.

On this clone itself: The read ends 3 residues early relative to the CDR3; the germline J gene fills the gap. V gene TRBV30 combines with J gene TRBJ1-1, with D hard to call. The length of the CDR3 is 11 residues. Germline CDR1 and CDR2: GTSNPN and SVGIG (reference sequence). CDR3 loop: CAWQTYIEAFF. The part of the CDR3 DNA that was read is TGTGCCTGGCAAACCTATATAGAA.

This clone occurred many times. The read terminates 3 residues before the CDR3 end, so the remaining end is supplied by the germline J gene. The chain has TRBV6-2 or TRBV6-3 and TRBJ2-5; 7 bases fit TRBD1. In germline, CDR1 is MNHEY, CDR2 SVGEGT. With V trimmed by 4 bases and J by 6 bases, 5 bases remained unmatched. CDR3 length equals 13 residues. The CDR3 reads CASSSGQYQTQYF. Incomplete CDR3 DNA: TGTGCCAGCAGTTCGGGACAGTATCAGACC.

This clone was seen more than once but under ten times. The read halts 3 residues ahead of the CDR3 end, with the missing end drawn from the germline J gene. This sequence joins TRBV5-1 and TRBJ1-2; D is uncertain. The CDR3 is 14 residues long. Trimming cost V 0 bases and J 4 bases, with 10 bases left between them. Per germline, CDR1 SGHRS and CDR2 YFSETQ. The covered CDR3 bases are TGCGCCAGCAGCTTGGAGTTTGGCGGCTATGGC. This sequence encodes CASSLEFGGYG. The entire CDR3 protein is CASSLEFGGYGYTF.

This clone was seen more than once but under ten times. The read terminates 3 residues before the CDR3 end, so the remaining end is supplied by the germline J gene. The V and J genes are TRBV10-3 and TRBJ2-1, with 8 bases lining up with TRBD2. V was pared by 2 bases and J by 4 bases, with 4 bases of the junction left unmatched. The CDR3 is made up of 15 amino acids. The germline V gene encodes CDR1 ENHRY and CDR2 SYGVKD. This chain's CDR3 is CAISEGGGKYNEQFF. CDR3 DNA, as far as it was read: TGTGCCATCAGTGAGGGCGGGGGGAAATACAATGAG.

About this clone itself: From the germline J gene comes the end of the CDR3, since the read stops 3 residues before it. V usage is TRBV5-1 and J usage is TRBJ1-2, with a possible D match to TRBD1 (6 bases). CDR1 is SGHRS, CDR2 YFSETQ, per germline. Trimming stripped 3 bases from V and 2 bases from J, with 11 bases between. This CDR3 is built from 14 residues. The part of the CDR3 DNA that was read is TGCGCCAGCAGCTCGACAGGTCTCAACTATGGC. It codes for CASSSTGLNYG. The full CDR3 reads CASSSTGLNYGYTF. Full variable domain (missing parts from reference TRBV5-1 and TRBJ1-2): KAGVTQTPRYLIKTRGQQVTLSCSPISGHRSVSWYQQTPGQGLQFLFEYFSETQRNKGNFPGRFSGRQFSNSRSEMNVSTLELGDSALYLCASSSTGLNYGYTFGSGTRLTVV.

This clone was seen a few times. The read finishes 3 residues shy of the CDR3 end, and the germline J gene is used to complete it. The chain uses TRBV7-6 and TRBJ2-5; 13 bases are shared with TRBD2. Unmatched junction bases numbered 4, after V lost 2 bases and J lost 4 bases. In germline, CDR1 is SGHVS, CDR2 FNYEAQ. This CDR3 has 16 residues. The sequenced CDR3 bases are TGTGCCAGCAGCTTATGGACTAGCGGGGGCTTAGAGACC. Amino acids: CASSLWTSGGLET. The full CDR3 protein is CASSLWTSGGLETQYF.

Details on this clone: The observed sequence ends 3 residues before the CDR3 terminus, with the missing tail filled in from the germline J gene. The rearrangement uses TRBV30 and TRBJ1-2; D is undetermined. The V and J ends lost 1 base and 4 bases respectively, with 7 bases between them. Germline V gene data show CDR1 as GTSNPN and CDR2 as SVGIG (reference sequence). CDR3 length equals 12 residues. The CDR3 sequence is CAWSGSSYGYTF. Partial CDR3 DNA: TGTGCCTGGAGTGGCTCCAGCTATGGC. Based on the CDR3 plus reference TRBV30 and TRBJ1-2, the full variable domain is SQTIHQWPATLVQPVGSPLSLECTVEGTSNPNLYWYRQAAGRGLQLLFYSVGIGQISSEVPQNLSASRPQDRQFILSSKKLLLSDSGFYLCAWSGSSYGYTFGSGTRLTVV.

Worth noting for this clone: Sequencing ends 3 residues short of the CDR3 end; the germline J gene provides the rest. The rearrangement links TRBV2 to TRBJ2-1, with TRBD2 identical over 10 bases. Germline CDR1 SNHLY, CDR2 FYNNEI. The CDR3 spans 16 residues. V gave up 4 bases and J gave up 5 bases; unmatched junction bases: 8. The DNA read from the CDR3 is TGTGCCAGCAGTGTGGGGACTAGCGCCTTCGACAATGAG. Translated: CASSVGTSAFDNE. In full, the CDR3 is CASSVGTSAFDNEQFF.